This TCR beta chain is from a study of shared clonotypes between healthy human individuals. About the research overall: The study used three CD4 naive, three CD4 memory, two CD8 naive and one CD8 memory plate per donor.

The CDR3 extends over 15 amino acids. Germline CDR1 and CDR2: MGHDK and SYGVNS. With 0 bases removed from V and 5 bases from J, the gap between germline ends came to 13 bases. TCRdb's copy holds only in-frame clones and misses some; the assay was immunoSEQ multiplex PCR. The top ten clones hold more than 0.1% of a sample with approximately 2.4 million clones, around 95% of them seen once. This sequence was found in a young man in good health. J is TRBJ1-2 and V is TRBV25-1; tentatively, D is TRBD1 (6 bases). The source material was naive CD4+ T cells sorted from blood. Subset here: CD45RA+ positively selected. The CDR3 sequence is CASSEYRGDPYGYTF. DNA of the CDR3: TGTGCCAGCAGTGAATATAGGGGGGATCCTTATGGCTACACCTTC.